This is a list of T cell receptor beta chains from one sample in a study of OX40 agonist ivuxolimab in advanced cancers. Measured with immunoSEQ multiplex PCR; TCRdb has only the in-frame clones, and not every one. Here the sample spans about 70,000 clones, 70% to 90% being singletons. The sample in question was CD4+ or CD8+ T cells sorted from blood, obtained in a trial of the OX40 agonist ivuxolimab. These receptors originate from an adult with an advanced solid tumor such as melanoma, head and neck, liver or kidney cancer. Each CDR3 is given with its conserved first and last residue. A D gene is named only where the DNA matches it firmly. Clone size appears in some rows only: once, few, many, or a class for an expanded clone.

V gene	clone size	D gene	J gene	CDR3 protein	CDR3 DNA
TRBV5-1	-	-	TRBJ1-3	CASSSDSSGNTIYF	TGCGCCAGCAGCTCGGACAGCTCTGGAAACACCATATATTTT
TRBV2	-	-	TRBJ2-5	CASSEFLETQYF	TGTGCCAGCAGTGAATTTTTAGAGACCCAGTACTTC
TRBV19	-	-	TRBJ1-1	CASSPYGAGMNTEAFF	TGTGCCAGTAGTCCATACGGCGCAGGAATGAACACTGAAGCTTTCTTT
TRBV19	-	-	TRBJ1-3	CASLSATSGNTIYF	TGTGCCAGTTTGTCAGCGACCTCTGGAAACACCATATATTTT
TRBV6-1	-	TRBD1	TRBJ2-2	CASSGGQGVRTGELFF	TGTGCCAGCAGTGGGGGACAGGGCGTACGGACCGGGGAGCTGTTTTTT
TRBV5-4	-	-	TRBJ2-3	CASSSGTLSTDTQYF	TGTGCCAGCAGCTCCGGGACGCTGAGCACAGATACGCAGTATTTT
TRBV30	-	-	TRBJ1-5	CAWSGQWDQPQHF	TGTGCCTGGAGTGGACAGTGGGATCAGCCCCAGCATTTT
TRBV11-2	once	TRBD2	TRBJ2-3	CASSLGQGGTDTQYF	TGTGCCAGCAGCTTAGGGCAGGGAGGGACAGATACGCAGTATTTT
TRBV6-6	-	-	TRBJ2-1	CASINDGAKGVQFF	TGTGCCAGCATCAACGACGGTGCCAAGGGCGTGCAGTTCTTC
TRBV5-1	-	-	TRBJ2-1	CASSFASQGNEQFF	TGCGCCAGCAGCTTTGCTAGCCAGGGTAATGAGCAGTTCTTC
TRBV27	-	-	TRBJ2-7	CASSLELAGGEQYF	TGTGCCAGCAGTTTAGAGCTCGCCGGGGGCGAGCAGTACTTC
TRBV5-1	-	-	TRBJ2-5	CASSLGAGNQETQYF	TGCGCCAGCAGCTTGGGGGCAGGGAACCAAGAGACCCAGTACTTC
TRBV28	-	TRBD1	TRBJ1-1	CASSVGDRVNTEAFF	TGTGCCAGCAGTGTGGGAGACAGGGTGAACACTGAAGCTTTCTTT
TRBV11-2	-	-	TRBJ1-3	CASSLPPGNTIYF	TGTGCCAGCAGCTTACCCCCTGGAAACACCATATATTTT
TRBV5-4	-	TRBD1	TRBJ2-7	CASSLDRGSLYEQYF	TGTGCCAGCAGCTTGGACAGGGGGAGTCTCTACGAGCAGTACTTC
TRBV27	-	-	TRBJ1-1	CASTNLGYTEAFF	TGTGCCAGCACCAACTTGGGGTACACTGAAGCTTTCTTT
TRBV27	few	-	TRBJ1-4	CASRAGVATNEKLFF	TGTGCCAGCAGGGCAGGGGTTGCAACTAATGAAAAACTGTTTTTT
TRBV14	-	TRBD1	TRBJ2-7	CASSQARDRLYEQYF	TGTGCCAGCAGCCAAGCTCGGGACAGACTATACGAGCAGTACTTC
TRBV28	-	TRBD2	TRBJ2-7	CVSRSGGPNEQYF	TGTGTCAGCAGAAGCGGGGGGCCGAATGAGCAGTACTTC
TRBV11-2	-	-	TRBJ2-7	CASSSTLTYEQYF	TGTGCCAGCAGCTCGACACTTACCTACGAGCAGTACTTC
TRBV19	-	TRBD1	TRBJ1-4	CASNAGGTTNEKLFF	TGTGCCAGTAACGCAGGGGGCACCACTAATGAAAAACTGTTTTTT
TRBV11-2	-	TRBD2	TRBJ2-1	CASSPGTSGGAGEQFF	TGTGCCAGCAGCCCCGGGACTAGCGGGGGGGCCGGAGAGCAGTTCTTC
TRBV6-5	-	TRBD1	TRBJ2-7	CASSSSGTASYEQYF	TGTGCCAGCAGCTCCTCCGGGACAGCTTCCTACGAGCAGTACTTC
TRBV19	-	-	TRBJ2-1	CASSTRFSGEQFF	TGTGCCAGTAGTACTAGGTTCAGCGGCGAGCAGTTCTTC
TRBV7-7	-	TRBD1	TRBJ2-2	CASSLAVTGGTGELFF	TGTGCCAGCAGCTTAGCGGTAACAGGGGGCACCGGGGAGCTGTTTTTT
TRBV27	few	TRBD2	TRBJ2-2	CASSPGTSGGGTGELFF	TGTGCCAGCAGCCCTGGGACTAGCGGGGGGGGCACCGGGGAGCTGTTTTTT
TRBV5-6	-	-	TRBJ2-7	CASSFQGYEQYF	TGTGCCAGCAGCTTTCAGGGCTACGAGCAGTACTTC
TRBV5-5	-	TRBD1	TRBJ1-6	CASSFLGQANSPLHF	TGTGCCAGCAGCTTCCTGGGACAGGCGAATTCACCCCTCCACTTT
TRBV25-1	-	TRBD1	TRBJ1-5	CASSESGGPQHF	TGTGCCAGCAGTGAATCAGGGGGGCCCCAGCATTTT
TRBV29-1	once	-	TRBJ2-2	CSVSGHRTGELFF	TGCAGCGTCTCGGGCCACCGCACCGGGGAGCTGTTTTTT
TRBV27	-	-	TRBJ2-5	CASRPDSGPRTQYF	TGTGCCAGCAGGCCAGATTCCGGGCCCCGGACCCAGTACTTC